The 30 T cell receptor beta chains presented below share a single source sample, sequenced in a study of CD8 T cells in ankylosing spondylitis. Study results and limitations: A TCR beta motif made of 7 to 9 highly homologous variants seemed typical of ankylosing spondylitis blood.

These TCRs are of unknown antigen specificity. Each CDR3 protein is one row after TCRdb ran MiXCR on the 5' RACE reads. The data hold more than 500,000 distinct CDR3 sequences, with about 5.7% observed a single time. Sequencing was carried out using blood, either unsorted or a sorted T cell fraction (not recorded which). The receptors stem from a male donor with ankylosing spondylitis.

This clonotype was seen at least ten times. J is TRBJ2-5 and V is TRBV5-1; no reliable D call. V was shortened by 0 bases and J by 4 bases, with 10 bases between the two germline ends. CDR1 is SGHRS, CDR2 YFSETQ, per germline. CDR3 size: 14 residues. CDR3 amino acids: CASSLAAARETQYF. CDR3 DNA sequence: TGCGCCAGCAGCTTGGCGGCAGCTCGAGAGACCCAGTACTTC.

The rearrangement links TRBV11-2 to TRBJ2-4; D not certain. In germline, CDR1 is SGHAT, CDR2 FQNNGV. V dropped 2 bases and J dropped 0 bases, with 8 bases sitting between them. The CDR3 extends over 15 amino acids. The CDR3 loop is CASSLRDVAKNIQYF. In DNA, the CDR3 is TGTGCCAGCAGCTTAAGGGATGTAGCCAAAAACATTCAGTACTTC. Based on the CDR3 plus reference TRBV11-2 and TRBJ2-4, the full variable domain is EAGVAQSPRYKIIEKRQSVAFWCNPISGHATLYWYQQILGQGPKLLIQFQNNGVVDDSQLPKDRFSAERLKGVDSTLKIQPAKLEDSAVYLCASSLRDVAKNIQYFGAGTRLSVL.

On this clonotype: A read error may produce the germline difference seen at one junction end. The V gene is TRBV20-1, the J gene TRBJ2-7; D is ambiguous. Germline V gene sequence: CDR1 DFQATT, CDR2 SNEGSKA (reference sequence). The length of the CDR3 is 12 residues. CDR3 region: CSARVQAREQNF. CDR3 in DNA: TGCAGTGCTAGAGTCCAGGCACGCGAGCAGAACTTC.

This clonotype was counted at least ten times. The chain uses TRBV27 and TRBJ1-3, with unresolved D. CDR3 size: 14 residues. Deletions cut 6 bases from V and 7 bases from J, with 16 bases between. Germline lookup yields CDR1 MNHEY and CDR2 SMNVEV (reference sequence). In DNA, the CDR3 is TGTGCCAGCAGGACCCTCGACGGACCCAACACCATATATTTT. Translated, it gives CASRTLDGPNTIYF.

This clonotype was detected many times. V and J are TRBV12-3 or TRBV12-4 and TRBJ1-4; D is possibly TRBD1 (6 bases). V lost 3 bases and J lost 8, with 13 bases in between. This CDR3 is 14 amino acids long. The DNA for the CDR3 is TGTGCCAGCAGTTTCACAGGGCTACGGGAAAAACTGTTTTTT. Amino acid sequence: CASSFTGLREKLFF.

This clonotype was detected ten times or more. The gene calls are TRBV7-9 and TRBJ2-1, with TRBD2 matching 11 bases. The CDR3 spans 16 residues. From germline, CDR1 is SEHNR and CDR2 FQNEAQ (reference sequence). The trim removed 2 bases at V and 7 bases at J, leaving 7 bases unmatched. CDR3 amino acids: CASSLSLAGAVNEQFF. The CDR3 coding sequence is TGTGCCAGCAGCTTATCACTAGCGGGGGCCGTAAATGAGCAGTTCTTC. Complete variable domain (other parts from reference TRBV7-9 and TRBJ2-1): DTGVSQNPRHKITKRGQNVTFRCDPISEHNRLYWYRQTLGQGPEFLTYFQNEAQLEKSRLLSDRFSAERPKGSFSTLEIQRTEQGDSAMYLCASSLSLAGAVNEQFFGPGTRLTVL.

This clonotype was found many times. The chain uses TRBV7-2 and TRBJ1-5, with D hard to call. This CDR3 region has 15 residues. V was pared by 2 bases and J by 1 base, with 9 bases between. Germline V gene data show CDR1 as SGHTA and CDR2 as FQGNSA. The CDR3 DNA reads TGTGCCAGCAGCTTAAAGGGTTTGAGCAATCAGCCCCAGCATTTT. It specifies CASSLKGLSNQPQHF.

As to this clonotype: A much more abundant neighbour one base away suggests this may be a read error. The chain is built from TRBV6-2 or TRBV6-3 and TRBJ2-3; D unresolved. The V end lost 7 bases, the J end lost 1 base, and 9 bases lay between the germline ends. This CDR3 has 13 amino acids. In germline, CDR1 is MNHEY, CDR2 SVGEGT. CDR3 coding DNA: TGTGCCAGCAAGAAACCGGGCACAGATACGCAGTATTTT. Amino acids: CASKKPGTDTQYF.

There are many counts of this clonotype. The rearrangement links TRBV28 to TRBJ2-5; 11 bases are shared with TRBD1. Germline assignment: CDR1 MDHEN and CDR2 SYDVKM. The junction had 15 bases not matched to a gene; V was cut back by 10 bases and J by 5 bases. The CDR3 runs 16 residues. The CDR3 is CATLTRTGGAFETQYF. As DNA, the CDR3 is TGTGCCACCTTAACCCGGACAGGGGGCGCTTTTGAGACCCAGTACTTC.

This clonotype turned up a few times. This rearrangement joins TRBV10-3 to TRBJ2-1; TRBD1 is a possible D gene (6 bases). CDR3 length: 13 residues. Trimming removed 7 bases from V and 6 bases from J, with 13 bases in between. Germline V lookup: CDR1 ENHRY, CDR2 SYGVKD. The CDR3 region is CAIKGQIINEQFF. CDR3 nucleotides: TGTGCCATCAAGGGACAAATTATCAATGAGCAGTTCTTC.

This clonotype showed up many times. The chain recombines TRBV7-2 with TRBJ2-7, with 7 nucleotides matching TRBD2. Germline CDR1 and CDR2: SGHTA and FQGNSA. J was trimmed by 2 bases and V by 5 bases; bases with no gene match: 6. This CDR3 contains 14 residues. The CDR3 nucleotides read TGTGCCAGCAGCCCTAGCGGTCCGACCTACGAGCAGTACTTC. It translates to CASSPSGPTYEQYF.

This clonotype was seen ten or more times. This chain joins TRBV4-1 and TRBJ2-3; D perhaps matches TRBD2 (5 bases). CDR3 length: 13 amino acids. CDR1 is MGHRA and CDR2 is YSYEKL in the germline V gene. Trimming cost V 1 base and J 7 bases, with 9 bases left between them. CDR3 DNA sequence: TGCGCCAGCAGCCAAGCCGGGGTACATACGCAGTATTTT. Its protein is CASSQAGVHTQYF.

This clonotype was picked up many times. This sequence joins TRBV6-6 and TRBJ1-2; D possibly corresponds to TRBD1 (6 bases). The germline CDR1 and CDR2 sequences are MNHNY and SVGAGI (reference sequence). The length of the CDR3 is 13 residues. V was shortened by 7 bases and J by 2 bases, with 11 bases between the two germline ends. The CDR3 sequence: CASTIQGNYGYTF. DNA for the CDR3: TGTGCCAGCACTATACAGGGAAACTATGGCTACACCTTC.

At least ten counts were recorded for this clonotype. The rearrangement joins TRBV5-6 to TRBJ2-1, with TRBD1 matching over 8 bases. The CDR3 is made up of 14 amino acids. The V gene's germline CDR1 is SGHDT and CDR2 YYEEEE. The trim removed 5 bases at V and 2 bases at J, leaving 3 bases unmatched. CDR3 sequence: CASSEGQAYNEQFF. CDR3 DNA sequence: TGTGCCAGCAGTGAGGGACAGGCCTACAATGAGCAGTTCTTC.

In its sample, this clonotype was seen many times. This chain uses TRBV5-1 with TRBJ2-7; 7 bases are shared with TRBD2. V lost 4 bases and J lost 4; bases outside the gene matches: 8. This CDR3 comprises 14 residues. Germline V lookup: CDR1 SGHRS, CDR2 YFSETQ. This chain's CDR3 is CASSPFGEGYEQYF. The CDR3 nucleotides are TGCGCCAGCAGCCCTTTTGGGGAGGGATACGAGCAGTACTTC.

This clonotype was seen at least ten times. The V call is TRBV20-1, the J call TRBJ2-3; TRBD2 matches at 7 bases. J was trimmed by 4 bases and V by 3 bases; bases with no gene match: 7. Germline V gene sequence: CDR1 DFQATT, CDR2 SNEGSKA (reference sequence). The CDR3 loop spans 14 amino acids. CDR3 DNA: TGCAGTGCTAGTTTCCCTAGCGGCGCAGATACGCAGTATTTT. Protein product: CSASFPSGADTQYF.

The sample holds many counts of this clonotype. J is TRBJ2-1 and V is TRBV20-1; D might be TRBD1 (6 bases). The germline CDR1 and CDR2 sequences are DFQATT and SNEGSKA (reference sequence). CDR3 length: 15 amino acids. V lost 5 bases and J 5 bases, leaving 19 bases between the germline ends. CDR3 nucleotide sequence: TGCAGTGCTTCCGACAGGAGACGTAGCCACAATGAGCAGTTCTTC. Amino acids: CSASDRRRSHNEQFF.

This clonotype was detected ten times or more. The chain carries TRBV12-3 or TRBV12-4 and TRBJ1-2; a possible D gene is TRBD1 (5 bases). This CDR3 is built from 14 residues. Trimming stripped 6 bases from V and 8 bases from J, with 19 bases between. For the CDR3, the DNA is TGTGCCAGCAGCCGAGGAAGGGGAGGACGGGGCTACACCTTC. Protein sequence: CASSRGRGGRGYTF.

This clonotype was counted many times. The CDR3 region is CAIRRWQPQHF. In DNA, the CDR3 is TGCGCCATCCGACGTTGGCAGCCCCAGCATTTT. The V and J genes are TRBV5-1 and TRBJ1-5; D is ambiguous. The CDR3 has 11 residues. V lost 9 bases and J 7 bases, leaving 11 bases between the germline ends. Germline-derived CDR1 and CDR2 are SGHRS and YFSETQ.

This clonotype was counted only a few times. The V gene is TRBV7-9, the J gene TRBJ2-1, with 12 bases aligning to TRBD1. Losses at the gene ends were 0 bases for V and 13 bases for J; bases not matched to a gene: 4. Looked up from germline, CDR1 is SEHNR and CDR2 is FQNEAQ (reference sequence). The CDR3 has 14 amino acids. The CDR3 DNA follows: TGTGCCAGCAGCTTAGCCCGGGACAGGGGGCTTCAGTTCTTC. Its translation is CASSLARDRGLQFF.

Many counts were recorded for this clonotype. At one boundary the junction diverges from the germline segment, which might be a read error. In nucleotides, the CDR3 is TGTGCCAGCACTTTAGACTCTGGGGCCAACGTCCTGACTTTC. Translating gives CASTLDSGANVLTF. This chain connects TRBV27 to TRBJ2-6; D gene ambiguous. Germline V gene lookup returns CDR1 MNHEY and CDR2 SMNVEV (reference sequence). The CDR3 is 14 residues long.

This clonotype has ten or more counts. The chain has TRBV7-2 and TRBJ2-3; TRBD2 matches at 7 bases. V lost 4 bases, J lost 2 bases, and 12 bases stayed unmatched. The length of the CDR3 is 17 residues. The germline V gene has CDR1 SGHTA and CDR2 FQGNSA. As DNA, the CDR3 is TGTGCCAGCAGCTACTCTGGGGGGGGGACCTACACAGATACGCAGTATTTT. As protein: CASSYSGGGTYTDTQYF.

This clonotype was recorded at least ten times. This chain joins TRBV4-3 and TRBJ1-2, with TRBD1 as a possible D gene (5 bases). The ends were cut back, 0 bases at V and 4 bases at J, with 9 bases in the middle. Per germline, CDR1 LGHNA and CDR2 YSLEER. The CDR3 runs 14 residues. CDR3 DNA sequence: TGCGCCAGCAGCCAAGACAGGGAACTCTATGGCTACACCTTC. The encoded protein is CASSQDRELYGYTF.

This clonotype was found many times. The V call is TRBV5-1, the J call TRBJ2-7; D is undetermined. The CDR3 is made up of 14 amino acids. Between the trimmed V and J ends, which lost 0 bases and 3 bases, there was a span of 10 bases. Germline assignment: CDR1 SGHRS and CDR2 YFSETQ. The DNA for the CDR3 is TGCGCCAGCAGCTTGGTGGCAGGAAACTACGAGCAGTACTTC. Amino acids: CASSLVAGNYEQYF.

Concerning this clonotype itself: This could be a read error, since a much larger clone is one nucleotide away. The chain recombines TRBV24-1 with TRBJ1-2, with D unclear. Germline lookup yields CDR1 KGHDR and CDR2 SFDVKD. V was clipped by 7 bases and J by 6 bases, with 11 bases between them. The CDR3 runs to 12 residues. This CDR3 reads CATRGLLDGYTF. Written as DNA, the CDR3 is TGTGCCACCAGAGGACTCTTGGATGGCTACACCTTC.

Many counts were recorded for this clonotype. V usage is TRBV5-1 and J usage is TRBJ2-1; D gene uncertain. Germline V gene lookup returns CDR1 SGHRS and CDR2 YFSETQ. This CDR3 has 17 residues. V gave up 0 bases and J gave up 5 bases, with 18 bases separating them. CDR3 in DNA: TGCGCCAGCAGCTTGGTTCTGAATCGTCCATTCGACAATGAGCAGTTCTTC. As protein: CASSLVLNRPFDNEQFF.

The chain uses TRBV28 and TRBJ1-1, with a weak D call TRBD1 (5 bases). With 7 bases removed from V and 1 base from J, the gap between germline ends came to 16 bases. This CDR3 is 15 amino acids long. Germline loops: CDR1 MDHEN, CDR2 SYDVKM. The CDR3 DNA follows: TGTGCCAGCATAGGGGCCACCCCAAGGAACACTGAAGCTTTCTTT. Translating gives CASIGATPRNTEAFF.

This clonotype showed up many times. The chain recombines TRBV20-1 with TRBJ2-5; D is ambiguous. CDR1 and CDR2 (germline): DFQATT, SNEGSKA (reference sequence). The CDR3 covers 15 residues. Trimming took off 0 bases at V and 4 bases at J, with 15 bases between the two ends. The CDR3 coding sequence is TGCAGTGCTAGAGATCGTTGGAACCTGAGAGAGACCCAGTACTTC. Amino acid sequence: CSARDRWNLRETQYF.

The chain carries TRBV20-1 and TRBJ2-3; 11 nucleotides agree with TRBD2. The CDR3 loop spans 19 amino acids. The J segment lost 10 bases and the V segment lost 1 base, leaving 22 bases of the junction unmatched. Germline CDR1 DFQATT, CDR2 SNEGSKA (reference sequence). The CDR3 reads CSARADLLATSGALEAQYF. CDR3 DNA: TGCAGTGCTAGAGCGGACCTTCTCGCGACTAGCGGGGCCCTCGAGGCGCAGTATTTT.

This clonotype was seen many times. J is TRBJ2-7 and V is TRBV4-1; D is unresolved. The CDR3 totals 15 residues. V shed 3 bases and J shed 2 bases, with 14 bases lying between them. The V gene's germline CDR1 is MGHRA and CDR2 YSYEKL. CDR3 bases: TGCGCCAGCAGCCACCTCGTCCCCGCCACCTACGAGCAGTACTTC. Residues: CASSHLVPATYEQYF.